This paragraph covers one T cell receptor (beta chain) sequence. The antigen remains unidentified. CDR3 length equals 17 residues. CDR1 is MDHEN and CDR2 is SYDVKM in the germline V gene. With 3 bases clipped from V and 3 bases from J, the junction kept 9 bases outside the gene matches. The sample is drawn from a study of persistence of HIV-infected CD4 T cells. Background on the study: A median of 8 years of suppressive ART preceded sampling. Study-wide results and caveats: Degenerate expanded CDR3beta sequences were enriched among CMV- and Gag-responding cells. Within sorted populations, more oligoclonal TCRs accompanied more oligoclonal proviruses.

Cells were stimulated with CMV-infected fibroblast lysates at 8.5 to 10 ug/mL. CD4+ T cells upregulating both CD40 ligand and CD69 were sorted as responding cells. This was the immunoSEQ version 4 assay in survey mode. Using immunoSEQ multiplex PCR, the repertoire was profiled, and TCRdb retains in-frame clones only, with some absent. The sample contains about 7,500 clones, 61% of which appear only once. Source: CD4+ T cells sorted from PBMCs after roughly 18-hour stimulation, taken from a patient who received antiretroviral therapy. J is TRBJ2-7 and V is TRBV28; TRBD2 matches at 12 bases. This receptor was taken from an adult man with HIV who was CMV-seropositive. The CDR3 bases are TGTGCCAGCAGTTTCCGCGGACTAGCGGGACTATACTACGAGCAGTACTTC. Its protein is CASSFRGLAGLYYEQYF.